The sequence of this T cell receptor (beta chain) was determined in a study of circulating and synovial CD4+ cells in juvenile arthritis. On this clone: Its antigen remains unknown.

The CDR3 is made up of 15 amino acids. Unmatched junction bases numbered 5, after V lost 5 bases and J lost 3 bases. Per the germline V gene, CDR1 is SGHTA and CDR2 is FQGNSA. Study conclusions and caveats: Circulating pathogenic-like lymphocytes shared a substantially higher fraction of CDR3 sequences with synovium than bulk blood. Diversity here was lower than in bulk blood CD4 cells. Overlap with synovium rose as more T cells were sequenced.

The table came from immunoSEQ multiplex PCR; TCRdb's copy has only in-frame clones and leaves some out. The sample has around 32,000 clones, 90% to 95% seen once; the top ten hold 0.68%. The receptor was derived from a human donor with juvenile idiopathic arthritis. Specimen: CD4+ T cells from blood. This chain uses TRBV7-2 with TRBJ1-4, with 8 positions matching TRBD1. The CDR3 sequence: CASSTRTGSNEKLFF. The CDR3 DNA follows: TGTGCCAGCAGCACCCGGACAGGGTCTAATGAAAAACTGTTTTTT.